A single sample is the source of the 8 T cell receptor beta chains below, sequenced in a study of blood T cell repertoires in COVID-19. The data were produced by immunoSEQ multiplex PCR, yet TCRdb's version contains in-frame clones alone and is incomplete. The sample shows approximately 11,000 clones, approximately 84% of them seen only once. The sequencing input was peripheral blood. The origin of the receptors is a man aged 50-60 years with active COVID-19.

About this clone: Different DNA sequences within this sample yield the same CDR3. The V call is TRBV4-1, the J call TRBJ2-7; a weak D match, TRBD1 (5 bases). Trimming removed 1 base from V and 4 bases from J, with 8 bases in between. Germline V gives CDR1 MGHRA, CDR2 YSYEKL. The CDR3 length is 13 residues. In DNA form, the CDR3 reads TGCGCCAGCAGCCAAGTTCCAGGGTACGAGCAGTACTTC. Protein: CASSQVPGYEQYF.

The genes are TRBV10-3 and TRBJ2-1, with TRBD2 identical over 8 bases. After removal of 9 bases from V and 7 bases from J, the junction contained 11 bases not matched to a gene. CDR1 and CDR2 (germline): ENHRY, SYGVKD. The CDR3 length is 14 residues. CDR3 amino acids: CAIRSGESNNEQFF. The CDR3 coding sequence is TGTGCCATTCGTAGCGGGGAGAGTAATAATGAGCAGTTCTTC.

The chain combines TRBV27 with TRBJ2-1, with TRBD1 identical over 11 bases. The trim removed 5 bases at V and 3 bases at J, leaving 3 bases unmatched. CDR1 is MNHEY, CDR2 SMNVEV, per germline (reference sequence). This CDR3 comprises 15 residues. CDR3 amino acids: CASSAGTGGYNEQFF. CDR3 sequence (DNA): TGTGCCAGCAGTGCCGGGACAGGGGGCTACAATGAGCAGTTCTTC.

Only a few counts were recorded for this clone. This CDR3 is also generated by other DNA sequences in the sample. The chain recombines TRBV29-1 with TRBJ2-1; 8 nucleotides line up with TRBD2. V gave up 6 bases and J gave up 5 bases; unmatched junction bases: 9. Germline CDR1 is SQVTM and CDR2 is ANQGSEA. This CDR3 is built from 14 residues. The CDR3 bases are TGCAGCGTAGGACGGACTAGCCTAAACAATGAGCAGTTCTTC. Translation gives CSVGRTSLNNEQFF.

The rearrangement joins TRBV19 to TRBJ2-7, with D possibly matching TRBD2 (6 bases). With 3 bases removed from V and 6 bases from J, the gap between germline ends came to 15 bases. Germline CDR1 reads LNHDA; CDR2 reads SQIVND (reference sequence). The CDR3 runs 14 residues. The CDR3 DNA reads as TGTGCCAGTAGTATCGCGGAGGGACCTAGCGAGCAGTACTTC. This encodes CASSIAEGPSEQYF. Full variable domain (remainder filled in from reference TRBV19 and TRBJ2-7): DGGITQSPKYLFRKEGQNVTLSCEQNLNHDAMYWYRQDPGQGLRLIYYSQIVNDFQKGDIAEGYSVSREKKESFPLTVTSAQKNPTAFYLCASSIAEGPSEQYFGPGTRLTVT.

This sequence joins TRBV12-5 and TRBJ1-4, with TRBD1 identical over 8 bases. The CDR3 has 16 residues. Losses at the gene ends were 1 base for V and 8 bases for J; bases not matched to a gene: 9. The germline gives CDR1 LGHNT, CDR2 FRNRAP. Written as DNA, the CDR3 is TGTGCTAGTGGTTTGGGGTCAGGGGGCGTTATGGAAAAACTGTTTTTT. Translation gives CASGLGSGGVMEKLFF.

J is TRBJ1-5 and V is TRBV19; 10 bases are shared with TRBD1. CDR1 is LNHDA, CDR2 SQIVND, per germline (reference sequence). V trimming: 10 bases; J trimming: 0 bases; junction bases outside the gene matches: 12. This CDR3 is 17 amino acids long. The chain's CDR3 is CATSWTGGEFSNQPQHF. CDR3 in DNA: TGTGCCACTAGCTGGACAGGGGGTGAATTTAGCAATCAGCCCCAGCATTTT.

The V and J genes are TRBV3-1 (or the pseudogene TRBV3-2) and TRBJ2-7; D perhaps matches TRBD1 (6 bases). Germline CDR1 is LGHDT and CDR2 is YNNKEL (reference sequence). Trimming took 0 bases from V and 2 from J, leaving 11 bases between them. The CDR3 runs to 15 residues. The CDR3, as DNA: TGTGCCAGCAGCCAAGAAAAGACAGGAACCTACGAGCAGTACTTC. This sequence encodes CASSQEKTGTYEQYF.